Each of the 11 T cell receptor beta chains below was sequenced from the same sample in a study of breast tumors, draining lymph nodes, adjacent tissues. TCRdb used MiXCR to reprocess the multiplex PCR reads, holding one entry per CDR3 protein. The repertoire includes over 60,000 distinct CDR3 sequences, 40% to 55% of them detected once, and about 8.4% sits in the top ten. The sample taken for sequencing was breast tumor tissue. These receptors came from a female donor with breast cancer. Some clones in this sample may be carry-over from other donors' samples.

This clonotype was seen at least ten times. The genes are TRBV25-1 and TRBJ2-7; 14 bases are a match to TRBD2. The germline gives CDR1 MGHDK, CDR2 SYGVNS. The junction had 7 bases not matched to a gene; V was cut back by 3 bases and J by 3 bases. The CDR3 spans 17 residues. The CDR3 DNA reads TGTGCCAGCAGTGACACCGGGACTAGCGGGAGAGACTACGAGCAGTACTTC. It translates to CASSDTGTSGRDYEQYF.

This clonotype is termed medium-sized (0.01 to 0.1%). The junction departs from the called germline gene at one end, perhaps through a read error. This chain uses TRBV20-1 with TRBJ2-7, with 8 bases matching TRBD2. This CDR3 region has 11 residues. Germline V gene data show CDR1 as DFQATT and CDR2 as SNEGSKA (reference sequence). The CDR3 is CSARYSAGVWF. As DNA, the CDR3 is TGCAGTGCTAGATACTCAGCGGGGGTCTGGTTC.

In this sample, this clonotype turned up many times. This CDR3 reads CASDRRQGTDQPQHF. CDR3 coding DNA: TGTGCCAGCGATCGCAGACAGGGCACGGATCAGCCCCAGCATTTT. The chain recombines TRBV2 with TRBJ1-5, with TRBD1 matching 7 bases. The CDR3 runs 15 residues. CDR1 SNHLY and CDR2 FYNNEI come from the germline V gene. With 8 bases clipped from V and 5 bases from J, the junction kept 12 bases outside the gene matches.

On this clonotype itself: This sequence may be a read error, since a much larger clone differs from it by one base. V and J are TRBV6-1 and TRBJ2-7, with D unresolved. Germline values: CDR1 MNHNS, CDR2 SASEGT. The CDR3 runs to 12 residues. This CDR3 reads CASSEFHYEQCF. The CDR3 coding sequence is TGTGCCAGCAGTGAATTCCACTACGAGCAGTGCTTC.

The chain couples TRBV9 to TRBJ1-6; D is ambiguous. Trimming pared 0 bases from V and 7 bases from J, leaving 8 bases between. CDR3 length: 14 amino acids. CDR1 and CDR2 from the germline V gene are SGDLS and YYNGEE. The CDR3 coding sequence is TGTGCCAGCAGCGTAGGTTTTGAAAATTCACCCCTCCACTTT. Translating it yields CASSVGFENSPLHF.

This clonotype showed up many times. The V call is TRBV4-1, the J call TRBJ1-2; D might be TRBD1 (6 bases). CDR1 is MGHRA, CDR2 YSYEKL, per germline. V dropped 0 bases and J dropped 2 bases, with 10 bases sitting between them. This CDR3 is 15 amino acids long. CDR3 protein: CASSQETGTNYGYTF. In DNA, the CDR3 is TGCGCCAGCAGCCAAGAAACAGGGACGAACTATGGCTACACCTTC.

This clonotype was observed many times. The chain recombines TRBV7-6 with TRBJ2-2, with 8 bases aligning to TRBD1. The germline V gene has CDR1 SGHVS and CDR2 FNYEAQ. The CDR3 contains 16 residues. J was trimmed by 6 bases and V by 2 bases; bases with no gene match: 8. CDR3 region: CASSLQGAQIPGELFF. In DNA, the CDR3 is TGTGCCAGCAGCTTACAGGGGGCGCAAATTCCCGGGGAGCTGTTTTTT.

The CDR3 loop is CASSATGVPLNYGYTF. Written as DNA, the CDR3 is TGTGCCAGCTCTGCCACAGGGGTCCCCTTGAACTATGGCTACACCTTC. The rearrangement links TRBV12-3 or TRBV12-4 to TRBJ1-2; 7 nucleotides match TRBD1. Germline trimming cut 8 bases from V and 2 bases from J; bases unmatched to any gene: 14. The CDR3 totals 16 residues.

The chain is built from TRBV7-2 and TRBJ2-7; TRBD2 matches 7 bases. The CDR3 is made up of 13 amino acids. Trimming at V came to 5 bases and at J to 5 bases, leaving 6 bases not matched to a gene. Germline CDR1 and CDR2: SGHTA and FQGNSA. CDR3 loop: CASSLRGVHEQYF. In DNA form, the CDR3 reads TGTGCCAGCAGCCTACGGGGGGTCCACGAGCAGTACTTC.

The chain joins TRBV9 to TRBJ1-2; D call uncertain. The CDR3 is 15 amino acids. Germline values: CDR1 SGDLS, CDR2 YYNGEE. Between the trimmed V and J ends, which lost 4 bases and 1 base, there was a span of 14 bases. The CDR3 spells CASSKEGRSNYGYTF. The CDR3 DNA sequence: TGTGCCAGCAGCAAAGAAGGCAGAAGTAACTATGGCTACACCTTC.

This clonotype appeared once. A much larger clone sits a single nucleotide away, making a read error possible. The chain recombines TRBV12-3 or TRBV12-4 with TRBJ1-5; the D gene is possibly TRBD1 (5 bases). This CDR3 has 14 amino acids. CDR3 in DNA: TGTGTCAGCAGTTTCGGGGGGAGCAATCAGCCCCAGCATTTT. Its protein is CVSSFGGSNQPQHF.